These 23 T cell receptor beta chains came from one sample sequenced in a study of cytomegalovirus exposure and HLA in healthy donors. Primers: 60 Vbeta forward and 13 Jbeta reverse. TCRdb keeps only in-frame clones here, not all; method: immunoSEQ multiplex PCR. The sample includes roughly 150,000 clones, approximately 70% of them seen just once. The sequencing input was PBMCs. The receptor source for this set is a young woman in good health and CMV-seropositive.

V is TRBV6-1 and J is TRBJ2-2; a possible D gene is TRBD2 (6 bases). The germline V gene has CDR1 MNHNS and CDR2 SASEGT. Trimming stripped 2 bases from V and 5 bases from J, with 12 bases between. The CDR3 is 15 residues long. The CDR3 protein is CASSELEGFTGELFF. The CDR3 DNA reads TGTGCCAGCAGTGAACTGGAGGGGTTTACCGGGGAGCTGTTTTTT.

The CDR3 DNA reads as TGTGCCAGCAGTGAATTCGACAGGTTAACTGAAGCTTTCTTT. This translates into CASSEFDRLTEAFF. This chain connects TRBV2 to TRBJ1-1; the D gene is possibly TRBD1 (6 bases). This CDR3 contains 14 residues. V lost 2 bases to trimming and J lost 5 bases, with 12 bases between them. CDR1 and CDR2 (germline): SNHLY, FYNNEI. The full variable domain, completed using reference TRBV2 and TRBJ1-1, is EPEVTQTPSHQVTQMGQEVILRCVPISNHLYFYWYRQILGQKVEFLVSFYNNEISEKSEIFDDQFSVERPDGSNFTLKIRSTKLEDSAMYFCASSEFDRLTEAFFGQGTRLTVV.

The chain couples TRBV5-6 to TRBJ2-7; TRBD1 matches at 8 bases. This CDR3 region has 14 residues. The germline CDR1 and CDR2 sequences are SGHDT and YYEEEE. Trimming took 3 bases from V and 3 from J; bases not matched to a gene: 5. CDR3: CASSSTGGGYEQYF. The CDR3 DNA follows: TGTGCCAGCAGCTCTACAGGGGGTGGCTACGAGCAGTACTTC.

This clone has just a few counts. This sequence joins TRBV19 and TRBJ1-1, with TRBD1 as a possible D gene (5 bases). Germline assignment: CDR1 LNHDA and CDR2 SQIVND (reference sequence). The CDR3 length is 14 residues. Trimming took 0 bases from V and 6 from J, leaving 11 bases between them. The CDR3 sequence: CASSIDRRQPEAFF. Here the CDR3 DNA reads TGTGCCAGTAGTATAGATAGGAGACAGCCTGAAGCTTTCTTT.

The chain combines TRBV7-6 with TRBJ2-3; 9 nucleotides agree with TRBD1. The germline CDR1 and CDR2 sequences are SGHVS and FNYEAQ. The CDR3 covers 15 residues. Germline trimming cut 6 bases from V and 5 bases from J; bases unmatched to any gene: 9. The CDR3 reads CASSPPRTGVDTQYF. Here the CDR3 DNA reads TGTGCCAGCAGTCCCCCTCGGACAGGGGTAGATACGCAGTATTTT.

About this clone: Other DNA sequences in this sample translate to the same CDR3. The gene calls are TRBV7-2 and TRBJ2-7; 7 bases fit TRBD1. The CDR3 spans 16 residues. Germline V gene data show CDR1 as SGHTA and CDR2 as FQGNSA. V was clipped by 5 bases and J by 2 bases; unmatched bases: 12. The DNA for the CDR3 is TGTGCCAGCAGCCCGATCTCCGGGACAGAGACCTACGAGCAGTACTTC. The encoded protein is CASSPISGTETYEQYF.

The V gene is TRBV7-2, the J gene TRBJ2-3; a weak D match, TRBD2 (6 bases). Trimming pared 5 bases from V and 2 bases from J, leaving 17 bases between. The CDR3 loop spans 16 amino acids. CDR1 and CDR2 from the germline V gene are SGHTA and FQGNSA. The CDR3 DNA reads TGTGCCAGCAGCCAGGTCCGGGGGATTACCACAGATACGCAGTATTTT. Residues: CASSQVRGITTDTQYF.

The V gene is TRBV7-2, the J gene TRBJ2-5; perhaps TRBD2 as D (6 bases). Trimming removed 5 bases from V and 5 bases from J, with 15 bases in between. This CDR3 has 14 residues. Germline V lookup: CDR1 SGHTA, CDR2 FQGNSA. The CDR3 sequence is CASSVRDSSETQYF. The CDR3 nucleotides read TGTGCCAGCAGCGTCCGGGACTCCTCGGAGACCCAGTACTTC.

V gene TRBV18 combines with J gene TRBJ1-6, with a weak D call TRBD1 (5 bases). This CDR3 comprises 14 residues. V lost 3 bases, J lost 8 bases, and 11 bases lay in between. CDR1 is KGHSH and CDR2 is LQKENI in the germline V gene. CDR3 in DNA: TGTGCCAGCTCACCGGTCAGGGTGGATTCACCCCTCCACTTT. Protein sequence: CASSPVRVDSPLHF. The full variable domain, completed using reference TRBV18 and TRBJ1-6, is NAGVMQNPRHLVRRRGQEARLRCSPMKGHSHVYWYRQLPEEGLKFMVYLQKENIIDESGMPKERFSAEFPKEGPSILRIQQVVRGDSAAYFCASSPVRVDSPLHFGNGTRLTVT.

This chain connects TRBV30 to TRBJ1-2; D is unresolved. Trimming removed 3 bases at V and 7 bases at J, with 18 bases between. This CDR3 has 14 amino acids. In germline, CDR1 is GTSNPN, CDR2 SVGIG (reference sequence). The CDR3 region has the DNA TGTGCCTGGAGCCGAAGAGGAGTTGGGAGTGGCTACACCTTC. Translating gives CAWSRRGVGSGYTF.

The J gene is TRBJ2-3, the V gene TRBV2, with TRBD2 identical over 14 bases. Germline V lookup: CDR1 SNHLY, CDR2 FYNNEI. The J segment lost 6 bases and the V segment lost 6 bases, leaving 8 bases of the junction unmatched. CDR3 length equals 16 residues. The CDR3 sequence is CASRSMTSGGADTQYF. The CDR3 nucleotides are TGTGCCAGCAGAAGCATGACTAGCGGGGGGGCGGATACGCAGTATTTT.

The CDR3: CASSVDGQGEQYF. The CDR3 DNA sequence: TGTGCCAGCAGCGTAGATGGGCAGGGCGAGCAGTACTTC. V usage is TRBV9 and J usage is TRBJ2-5; TRBD1 might be the D (5 bases). The J call may be incorrect, as the DNA end agrees better with TRBJ2-7. The germline gives CDR1 SGDLS, CDR2 YYNGEE. The CDR3 is 13 residues long.

The V call is TRBV9, the J call TRBJ1-2; D remains ambiguous. Germline CDR1 is SGDLS and CDR2 is YYNGEE. V dropped 0 bases and J dropped 4 bases, with 10 bases sitting between them. This CDR3 is built from 14 residues. The CDR3, as DNA: TGTGCCAGCAGCGTAGTTCCGGGATCCTATGGCTACACCTTC. Translated, it gives CASSVVPGSYGYTF.

A single count supports this clone. V usage is TRBV29-1 and J usage is TRBJ1-2, with a tentative D call TRBD1 (5 bases). V shed 4 bases and J shed 3 bases, with 18 bases lying between them. The CDR3 spans 15 residues. Germline CDR1 reads SQVTM; CDR2 reads ANQGSEA. The CDR3 coding sequence is TGCAGCGTTGCCTCGATAGGCGGAGGGGACTATGGCTACACCTTC. Its protein product is CSVASIGGGDYGYTF.

This clone occurred a few times. The rearrangement links TRBV30 to TRBJ2-3, with TRBD1 identical over 7 bases. Unmatched junction bases numbered 8, after V lost 2 bases and J lost 0 bases. This CDR3 comprises 16 residues. Germline CDR1 and CDR2: GTSNPN and SVGIG (reference sequence). CDR3 amino acids: CAWSTGAQLSTDTQYF. Here the CDR3 DNA reads TGTGCCTGGAGTACAGGGGCCCAACTAAGCACAGATACGCAGTATTTT.

The CDR3 is CASKTRNDGELFF. The CDR3 DNA reads TGTGCCAGCAAAACTAGAAACGACGGGGAGCTGTTTTTT. The chain has TRBV9 and TRBJ2-2; weak D call: TRBD2 (5 bases). This CDR3 region has 13 residues. Between the trimmed V and J ends, which lost 6 bases and 7 bases, there was a span of 13 bases. CDR1 SGDLS and CDR2 YYNGEE come from the germline V gene.

The chain joins TRBV11-2 to TRBJ1-1; D is unresolved. This CDR3 contains 14 residues. Trimming left V 2 bases short and J 4 bases short, with 11 bases between. Germline CDR1 is SGHAT and CDR2 is FQNNGV. The CDR3 nucleotides are TGTGCCAGCAGCTTATATACAGAAGCCACTGAAGCTTTCTTT. It codes for CASSLYTEATEAFF.

This sequence joins TRBV5-1 and TRBJ2-1; tentative D call: TRBD1 (5 bases). The CDR3 covers 12 residues. Trimming removed 0 bases from V and 13 bases from J, with 11 bases in between. Germline-derived CDR1 and CDR2 are SGHRS and YFSETQ. CDR3 nucleotides: TGCGCCAGCAGCTTGGTCGACAGACCCCAGTTCTTC. This translates into CASSLVDRPQFF.

J is TRBJ2-4 and V is TRBV19; TRBD1 is a possible D gene (6 bases). CDR1 and CDR2 from the germline V gene are LNHDA and SQIVND (reference sequence). The V end was cut by 4 bases, the J end by 2 bases, with 12 bases between. The CDR3 has 15 amino acids. CDR3 protein: CASSTRRGSKNIQYF. The DNA of the CDR3 is TGTGCCAGTAGTACCCGCAGGGGATCCAAAAACATTCAGTACTTC.

This clone has just a few counts. This specimen includes other DNA sequences encoding the same CDR3. The chain recombines TRBV6-4 with TRBJ2-3; the match to TRBD1 covers 7 bases. After removal of 0 bases from V and 4 bases from J, the junction contained 1 base not matched to a gene. Germline V CDR1 and CDR2: MRHNA, SNTAGT. The CDR3 length is 14 residues. The CDR3 DNA sequence: TGTGCCAGCAGTGACTCGCAGGGGGCAGATACGCAGTATTTT. Protein product: CASSDSQGADTQYF.

This clone was recorded a few times. The chain carries TRBV5-6 and TRBJ2-7; maybe TRBD1 (6 bases). Germline assignment: CDR1 SGHDT and CDR2 YYEEEE. CDR3 length equals 14 residues. Deletions cut 4 bases from V and 3 bases from J, with 14 bases between. The CDR3 DNA reads TGTGCCAGCAGCCCTGAATGGGACAACTACGAGCAGTACTTC. Encoded protein: CASSPEWDNYEQYF.

The chain is built from TRBV7-2 and TRBJ2-3; 8 bases align to TRBD2. V gave up 4 bases and J gave up 4 bases; unmatched junction bases: 4. CDR1 and CDR2 (germline): SGHTA, FQGNSA. The CDR3 is 14 amino acids. CDR3 amino acids: CASSSRTSPDTQYF. DNA of the CDR3: TGTGCCAGCAGCTCACGGACTAGCCCAGATACGCAGTATTTT.

The V and J genes are TRBV29-1 and TRBJ2-1; 8 nucleotides agree with TRBD2. V shed 2 bases and J 9 bases; nucleotides not matched to a gene: 6. The germline V gene encodes CDR1 SQVTM and CDR2 ANQGSEA. The CDR3 runs to 13 residues. The CDR3 region has the DNA TGCAGCGTTGAAAGGCGGGGGGATGTTGAGCAGTTCTTC. This codes for CSVERRGDVEQFF.